One and the same sample provided the 5 T cell receptor beta chains below, sequenced in a study of shared clonotypes between healthy human individuals. The repertoire was sequenced with immunoSEQ multiplex PCR; TCRdb's copy has only in-frame clones and lacks some. The repertoire includes a few million clones, just over 90% of them detected once, and around 1.8% sits in the top ten. Positive CCR7 selection of CD45RO-negative cells yielded the naive CD8 cells, and terminally differentiated effector memory CD45RA+ cells were excluded. Material: naive CD8+ T cells from PBMCs. These receptors were taken from a man aged 18 to 29 in good health. Some clones in this sample may be carry-over from other donors' samples.

In nucleotides, the CDR3 is TGTGCCAGCAATTTGGGGGGGTCCTACAATGAGCAGTTCTTC. This encodes CASNLGGSYNEQFF. The chain carries TRBV7-8 and TRBJ2-1, with TRBD2 identical over 7 bases. The germline gives CDR1 SGHVS, CDR2 FQNEAQ. The CDR3 sequence is 14 residues long. V gave up 7 bases and J gave up 1 base; unmatched junction bases: 4.

This sequence joins TRBV9 and TRBJ2-7, with TRBD2 identical over 8 bases. Trimming took 0 bases from V and 2 from J; bases not matched to a gene: 4. CDR3 size: 15 residues. CDR1 is SGDLS and CDR2 is YYNGEE in the germline V gene. CDR3 nucleotide sequence: TGTGCCAGCAGCGTAGGCACAGCGGGGGCCTACGAGCAGTACTTC. Its translation: CASSVGTAGAYEQYF.

This clone has a single count. The chain carries TRBV6-6 and TRBJ1-1; D is unresolved. Trimming cost V 3 bases and J 4 bases, with 9 bases left between them. The germline gives CDR1 MNHNY, CDR2 SVGAGI (reference sequence). This CDR3 has 13 residues. CDR3 in DNA: TGTGCCAGCAGTTATCGGTCCGCCACTGAAGCTTTCTTT. This encodes CASSYRSATEAFF.

In its sample, this clone was seen once. CDR3 bases: TGTGCCAGCAGTGTGGCCCAAGAGACCCAGTACTTC. Residues: CASSVAQETQYF. This chain links TRBV6-1 with TRBJ2-5; no clear D. The V gene lost 4 bases and the J gene lost 1 base, with 4 bases spanning the gap. Germline V gene lookup returns CDR1 MNHNS and CDR2 SASEGT. The CDR3 has 12 amino acids.

As to this clone: Other nucleotide sequences in the sample specify the same CDR3. This chain uses TRBV13 with TRBJ2-7; D is possibly TRBD2 (5 bases). Germline CDR1 reads PRHDT; CDR2 reads FYEKMQ (reference sequence). The CDR3 totals 14 residues. V lost 0 bases and J 2 bases, leaving 8 bases between the germline ends. The CDR3 DNA is TGTGCCAGCAGCTTAGGACGGCGGGCCTACGAGCAGTACTTC. Translation: CASSLGRRAYEQYF.